These 25 T cell receptor beta chains originate from one sample sequenced in a study of cytomegalovirus exposure and HLA in healthy donors. PCR employed 60 Vbeta and 13 Jbeta primers. Using immunoSEQ multiplex PCR, the repertoire was profiled, and TCRdb retains in-frame clones only, with some absent. The table has some 170,000 clones, 65% to 75% seen once. The sample comprised PBMCs. The receptors come from a human donor in good health.

The J gene is TRBJ1-2, the V gene TRBV15; TRBD1 matches 8 bases. V lost 3 bases, J lost 4 bases, and 4 bases stayed unmatched. The germline V gene has CDR1 LNHNV and CDR2 YYDKDF (reference sequence). The CDR3 spans 14 residues. CDR3 nucleotides: TGTGCCACCAGCAGGGTACAGGGGGGCTATGGCTACACCTTC. It specifies CATSRVQGGYGYTF.

The chain couples TRBV7-8 to TRBJ2-4; 14 bases line up with TRBD2. Losses at the gene ends were 4 bases for V and 0 bases for J; bases not matched to a gene: 2. This CDR3 is 17 amino acids long. In germline, CDR1 is SGHVS, CDR2 FQNEAQ. The CDR3 region is CASSSGLAGEAKNIQYF. The CDR3 DNA reads TGTGCCAGCAGCTCGGGACTAGCGGGGGAAGCCAAAAACATTCAGTACTTC.

The rearrangement joins TRBV19 to TRBJ1-1; no clear D gene. From germline, CDR1 is LNHDA and CDR2 SQIVND (reference sequence). This CDR3 region has 15 residues. V shed 6 bases and J shed 2 bases, with 16 bases lying between them. The chain's CDR3 is CASRNRLPENTEAFF. The CDR3 nucleotides are TGTGCCAGTAGGAATCGACTGCCAGAAAACACTGAAGCTTTCTTT.

For this clone: Distinct nucleotide sequences in the sample also encode this CDR3. The V and J genes are TRBV11-2 and TRBJ2-7; no clear D gene. CDR3 size: 13 residues. Germline V lookup: CDR1 SGHAT, CDR2 FQNNGV. The V and J ends lost 2 bases and 3 bases respectively, with 8 bases between them. For the CDR3, the DNA is TGTGCCAGCAGCTTATTTCCCAGCTACGAGCAGTACTTC. Protein product: CASSLFPSYEQYF.

This rearrangement joins TRBV4-1 to TRBJ2-3, with 8 bases aligning to TRBD2. The CDR3 has 13 amino acids. The germline V gene has CDR1 MGHRA and CDR2 YSYEKL. The V segment lost 9 bases and the J segment 2 bases; nucleotides outside the gene matches: 4. CDR3 DNA: TGCGCCAGTAGCGGGGCCGTCACAGATACGCAGTATTTT. This translates into CASSGAVTDTQYF.

This rearrangement joins TRBV6-4 to TRBJ2-7; 9 nucleotides agree with TRBD1. V dropped 0 bases and J dropped 6; count of bases not matched to a gene: 0. Germline V gene sequence: CDR1 MRHNA, CDR2 SNTAGT. This CDR3 spans 13 amino acids. The CDR3 sequence is CASSDSDRGEQYF. The CDR3 DNA reads as TGTGCCAGCAGTGACTCGGACAGGGGCGAGCAGTACTTC.

This sequence joins TRBV7-2 and TRBJ1-2, with 8 bases fitting TRBD1. The CDR3 sequence is 13 residues long. Looked up from germline, CDR1 is SGHTA and CDR2 is FQGNSA. J lost 5 bases, V lost 1 base, and 0 bases had no gene match. CDR3: CASSLGDRYGYTF. CDR3 nucleotide sequence: TGTGCCAGCAGCTTAGGGGACAGGTATGGCTACACCTTC. Variable domain in full (rest from reference TRBV7-2 and TRBJ1-2): GAGVSQSPSNKVTEKGKDVELRCDPISGHTALYWYRQSLGQGLEFLIYFQGNSAPDKSGLPSDRFSAERTGGSVSTLTIQRTQQEDSAVYLCASSLGDRYGYTFGSGTRLTVV.

There are a few counts of this clone. The chain is built from TRBV14 and TRBJ2-2, with D possibly TRBD1 on 5 matching bases. CDR1 SGHDN and CDR2 FVKESK come from the germline V gene. With 0 bases removed from V and 0 bases from J, the gap between germline ends came to 17 bases. The CDR3 totals 19 residues. Here the CDR3 DNA reads TGTGCCAGCAGCCAAGATGGAGTAGGACATTTCGCGAACACCGGGGAGCTGTTTTTT. Amino acid sequence: CASSQDGVGHFANTGELFF.

The chain links TRBV5-3 to TRBJ2-7; D might be TRBD1 (5 bases). TRBV5-3 is an open reading frame whose function is uncertain. The CDR3 consists of 15 residues. Trimming removed 2 bases at V and 2 bases at J, with 14 bases between. CDR3 DNA: TGTGCCAGAAGCTTCATGGACACCCGAACCTACGAGCAGTACTTC. This codes for CARSFMDTRTYEQYF.

V usage is TRBV2 and J usage is TRBJ1-6; TRBD1 aligns across 10 bases. Germline trimming cut 6 bases from V and 8 bases from J; bases unmatched to any gene: 7. The CDR3 runs to 15 residues. CDR1 and CDR2 (germline): SNHLY, FYNNEI. The CDR3 sequence is CASRDRDRGDSPLHF. In nucleotides, the CDR3 is TGTGCCAGCAGGGACCGGGACAGGGGTGATTCACCCCTCCACTTT.

This chain links TRBV19 with TRBJ2-6; tentatively, D is TRBD2 (5 bases). Germline CDR1 and CDR2: LNHDA and SQIVND (reference sequence). The V end lost 0 bases, the J end lost 0 bases, and 9 bases lay between the germline ends. CDR3 length: 17 residues. CDR3 sequence reads: CASSIDGSLSGANVLTF. CDR3 sequence (DNA): TGTGCCAGTAGTATAGATGGGAGCCTCTCTGGGGCCAACGTCCTGACTTTC.

This clone has just a few counts. In DNA form, the CDR3 reads TGTGCCAGGACAGTTGAGACTGAAGCTTTCTTT. It yields the protein CARTVETEAFF. The gene calls are TRBV2 and TRBJ1-1; D may be TRBD1 (5 bases). Germline assignment: CDR1 SNHLY and CDR2 FYNNEI. V was clipped by 9 bases and J by 5 bases, with 10 bases between them. The CDR3 sequence is 11 residues long.

This chain's CDR3 is CASSPEAETQYF. The CDR3 bases are TGTGCCAGCTCACCAGAAGCAGAGACCCAGTACTTC. The genes are TRBV18 and TRBJ2-5; D not certain. This CDR3 is built from 12 residues. Germline lookup yields CDR1 KGHSH and CDR2 LQKENI. V was clipped by 2 bases and J by 4 bases, with 5 bases between them.

The chain combines TRBV2 with TRBJ2-3; 10 positions match TRBD2. This CDR3 contains 18 residues. Germline V gene sequence: CDR1 SNHLY, CDR2 FYNNEI. V shed 4 bases and J 5 bases; nucleotides not matched to a gene: 15. The CDR3 nucleotides read TGTGCCAGCAGTGTGCGGCTAGCGGGGGACCCGCAGTTAGATACGCAGTATTTT. It codes for CASSVRLAGDPQLDTQYF.

The chain has TRBV11-1 and TRBJ1-1; D gene unclear. The CDR3 extends over 13 amino acids. In germline, CDR1 is SGHAT, CDR2 FQDESV (reference sequence). V gave up 2 bases and J gave up 4 bases, with 8 bases separating them. The CDR3 spells CASSLKGGTEAFF. The DNA of the CDR3 is TGTGCCAGCAGCTTAAAGGGAGGCACTGAAGCTTTCTTT. The whole variable domain, remainder taken from reference TRBV11-1 and TRBJ1-1, is EAEVAQSPRYKITEKSQAVAFWCDPISGHATLYWYRQILGQGPELLVQFQDESVVDDSQLPKDRFSAERLKGVDSTLKIQPAELGDSAMYLCASSLKGGTEAFFGQGTRLTVV.

This clone was seen a few times. The chain uses TRBV7-3 and TRBJ2-5; D might be TRBD2 (7 bases). V was cut by 5 bases and J by 5 bases, with 15 bases left in between. The CDR3 length is 14 residues. CDR1 SGHTA and CDR2 FQGTGA come from the germline V gene. CDR3 in amino acids: CASSPGVSGETQYF. DNA of the CDR3: TGTGCCAGCAGCCCAGGGGTTAGCGGGGAGACCCAGTACTTC. The variable domain in full, with the rest retrieved from reference TRBV7-3 and TRBJ2-5, is GAGVSQTPSNKVTEKGKYVELRCDPISGHTALYWYRQSLGQGPEFLIYFQGTGAADDSGLPNDRFFAVRPEGSVSTLKIQRTERGDSAVYLCASSPGVSGETQYFGPGTRLLVL.

J is TRBJ2-1 and V is TRBV20-1; 7 nucleotides agree with TRBD2. This CDR3 spans 11 amino acids. V gave up 3 bases and J gave up 9 bases; unmatched junction bases: 2. CDR1 DFQATT and CDR2 SNEGSKA come from the germline V gene (reference sequence). The CDR3 DNA reads as TGCAGTGCTAGGGCGGGGGTTGAGCAGTTCTTC. Translating gives CSARAGVEQFF.

CDR3 nucleotide sequence: TGTGCCAGCAGCCCAGGGCAGGGGAGTGGTACTAATGAAAAACTGTTTTTT. Translated, it gives CASSPGQGSGTNEKLFF. J is TRBJ1-4 and V is TRBV2; TRBD1 might be the D (6 bases). V shed 6 bases and J shed 2 bases, with 19 bases lying between them. The germline gives CDR1 SNHLY, CDR2 FYNNEI. This CDR3 is built from 17 residues. Using reference TRBV2 and TRBJ1-4 for the parts outside the CDR3, the full variable domain is EPEVTQTPSHQVTQMGQEVILRCVPISNHLYFYWYRQILGQKVEFLVSFYNNEISEKSEIFDDQFSVERPDGSNFTLKIRSTKLEDSAMYFCASSPGQGSGTNEKLFFGSGTQLSVL.

The chain uses TRBV7-9 and TRBJ1-3, with a weak D call TRBD1 (6 bases). This CDR3 spans 16 amino acids. In germline, CDR1 is SEHNR, CDR2 FQNEAQ (reference sequence). The germline V and J ends were trimmed by 0 bases and 0 bases, with 9 bases remaining between them. DNA of the CDR3: TGTGCCAGCAGCTTAGCAGGGGGTAACTCTGGAAACACCATATATTTT. Residues: CASSLAGGNSGNTIYF.

The chain joins TRBV7-9 to TRBJ1-6; TRBD1 might be the D (5 bases). Germline V gene lookup returns CDR1 SEHNR and CDR2 FQNEAQ (reference sequence). The V end was cut by 11 bases, the J end by 11 bases, with 19 bases between. This CDR3 is 13 amino acids long. CDR3 region: CAFPGEGRAPLHF. The CDR3 region has the DNA TGTGCCTTCCCGGGGGAGGGGAGGGCACCCCTCCACTTT.

A word on this clone: Germline and junction disagree at one end, which may indicate a read error. The genes are TRBV6-5 and TRBJ2-5; TRBD1 aligns across 8 bases. The germline V gene has CDR1 MNHEY and CDR2 SVGAGI. The CDR3 sequence is 13 residues long. The CDR3 bases are TGTGCCAGCGGTTACAGGGGGCAAGAGACCCAGTACTTC. This gives the protein CASGYRGQETQYF.

The V call is TRBV5-6, the J call TRBJ2-7, with 10 bases lining up with TRBD2. J lost 7 bases, V lost 0 bases, and 7 bases had no gene match. This CDR3 region has 15 residues. CDR1 and CDR2 (germline): SGHDT, YYEEEE. The CDR3 coding sequence is TGTGCCAGCAGCTTGGGGACTAGCGGTTTCCTAGAGCAGTACTTC. Amino acid sequence: CASSLGTSGFLEQYF. The full variable domain, its missing parts supplied by reference TRBV5-6 and TRBJ2-7, is DAGVTQSPTHLIKTRGQQVTLRCSPKSGHDTVSWYQQALGQGPQFIFQYYEEEERQRGNFPDRFSGHQFPNYSSELNVNALLLGDSALYLCASSLGTSGFLEQYFGPGTRLTVT.

This sequence joins TRBV7-8 and TRBJ2-1; weak D call: TRBD1 (7 bases). The CDR3 is 16 amino acids. Trimming stripped 5 bases from V and 7 bases from J, with 21 bases between. Germline CDR1 and CDR2: SGHVS and FQNEAQ. CDR3 nucleotide sequence: TGTGCCAGCAGCCCAAGGTCAGGGGGGCCAGAGAATGAGCAGTTCTTC. Protein sequence: CASSPRSGGPENEQFF.

V and J are TRBV18 and TRBJ2-1; no clear D. The CDR3 runs to 11 residues. Deletions cut 3 bases from V and 7 bases from J, with 4 bases between. Germline V lookup: CDR1 KGHSH, CDR2 LQKENI. CDR3 loop: CASSPMNEQFF. The CDR3 bases are TGTGCCAGCTCACCCATGAATGAGCAGTTCTTC.

The chain couples TRBV7-8 to TRBJ2-2; 8 nucleotides align to TRBD2. The CDR3 consists of 15 residues. The germline CDR1 and CDR2 sequences are SGHVS and FQNEAQ. Unmatched junction bases numbered 9, after V lost 8 bases and J lost 4 bases. CDR3 sequence (DNA): TGTGCCAGCCCATACCGGGGGGGCATCACCGGGGAGCTGTTTTTT. Translation gives CASPYRGGITGELFF.